These 13 T cell receptor beta chains came from one sample sequenced in a study of response to subunit inactivated influenza vaccine (dated by TCRdb to 2016 to 2019). Interpreted using the paper, the time point label stands for: approximately 47 days after influenza vaccine administration. Libraries were built with RT-PCR. The listed sequencing device is Illumina HiSeq 2500. Using fastp trimming at Q25 and MiXCR clonotype assembly, TCRdb reanalyzed the public sequencing data and kept in-frame beta chains. Every distinct CDR3 protein forms one entry, paired with its most common genes and DNA. The sample includes 540,000 or so distinct CDR3 sequences, with 13% observed a single time. The top ten hold around 13% of the sample. The material sequenced was PBMCs from blood, taken roughly 47 days after vaccination. The receptors stem from a man aged 50-60 years who received an inactivated influenza vaccine. Donor details come from another sample of the same person, matched by shared clones.

This chain joins TRBV18 and TRBJ1-1, with 8 positions matching TRBD1. V lost 3 bases to trimming and J lost 6 bases; unmatched junction nucleotides: 6. This CDR3 contains 14 residues. Germline assignment: CDR1 KGHSH and CDR2 LQKENI. The CDR3 DNA reads TGTGCCAGCTCACCGGACACAGGGGGAGCTGAAGCTTTCTTT. This codes for CASSPDTGGAEAFF.

The chain's CDR3 is CASSRDSLTSYNEQFF. In nucleotides, the CDR3 is TGTGCCAGCAGTCGGGACTCTTTGACCTCCTACAATGAGCAGTTCTTC. The rearrangement uses TRBV11-1 and TRBJ2-1; TRBD2 might be the D (6 bases). The CDR3 sequence is 16 residues long. The V gene lost 6 bases and the J gene lost 0 bases, with 15 bases spanning the gap. From germline, CDR1 is SGHAT and CDR2 FQDESV (reference sequence).

This clonotype was seen repeatedly, ten times or more. The chain has TRBV27 and TRBJ2-5, with D perhaps being TRBD1 or TRBD2 (5 bases each). This CDR3 is built from 13 residues. CDR1 and CDR2 (germline): MNHEY, SMNVEV (reference sequence). The ends were cut back, 9 bases at V and 0 bases at J, with 11 bases in the middle. CDR3 amino acids: CARTGPNQETQYF. The CDR3 bases are TGTGCCAGAACGGGACCGAACCAAGAGACCCAGTACTTC.

The chain couples TRBV6-2 or TRBV6-3 to TRBJ2-1; TRBD1 might be the D (7 bases). Germline lookup yields CDR1 MNHEY and CDR2 SVGEGT. V was pared by 8 bases and J by 2 bases, with 16 bases between. The CDR3 is 15 residues long. The DNA of the CDR3 is TGTGCCAGCCGTCCAGGAGGGGGCCCCTACAATGAGCAGTTCTTC. Translation: CASRPGGGPYNEQFF.

This clonotype showed up just a few times. The chain is built from TRBV6-2 or TRBV6-3 and TRBJ2-7; the D is unclear. V lost 6 bases and J 3 bases, leaving 15 bases between the germline ends. In germline, CDR1 is MNHEY, CDR2 SVGEGT. The CDR3 extends over 14 amino acids. CDR3 sequence (DNA): TGTGCCAGCAGCCCGGTCGGGCAGCTCTACGAGCAGTACTTC. Translated: CASSPVGQLYEQYF.

This clonotype was found a few times. The chain uses TRBV12-3 or TRBV12-4 and TRBJ2-3, with no clear D. The CDR3 extends over 16 amino acids. Trimming took 3 bases from V and 2 from J, leaving 15 bases between them. The CDR3 reads CASSFSSLQNTDTQYF. The DNA of the CDR3 is TGTGCCAGCAGTTTTAGTAGCCTTCAAAACACAGATACGCAGTATTTT.

This clonotype was seen ten or more times. V and J are TRBV6-5 and TRBJ1-1; a weak D match, TRBD1 (6 bases). CDR3 length: 17 residues. The V end was cut by 4 bases, the J end by 5 bases, with 23 bases between. The V gene's germline CDR1 is MNHEY and CDR2 SVGAGI. CDR3 DNA: TGTGCCAGCAGTTGGACAGACTCTAACACCGCCGGGACTGAAGCTTTCTTT. Protein sequence: CASSWTDSNTAGTEAFF.

This rearrangement joins TRBV30 to TRBJ1-4; D is undetermined. Trimming pared 3 bases from V and 7 bases from J, leaving 12 bases between. This CDR3 contains 13 residues. Germline V gene data show CDR1 as GTSNPN and CDR2 as SVGIG (reference sequence). The chain's CDR3 is CAWRRGMGEKLFF. In nucleotides, the CDR3 is TGTGCCTGGAGGAGAGGAATGGGTGAAAAACTGTTTTTT.

V is TRBV4-1 and J is TRBJ1-1, with 8 positions matching TRBD1. Trimming removed 1 base from V and 10 bases from J; junction bases left unmatched: 14. CDR1 and CDR2 from the germline V gene are MGHRA and YSYEKL. The CDR3 runs 16 residues. The CDR3 loop is CASSQGWDRWAEGAFF. DNA of the CDR3: TGCGCCAGCAGCCAAGGTTGGGACAGGTGGGCCGAGGGAGCTTTCTTT.

This clonotype was detected many times. The chain couples TRBV29-1 to TRBJ2-7; the D gene is possibly TRBD1 (6 bases). The CDR3 extends over 11 amino acids. Germline-derived CDR1 and CDR2 are SQVTM and ANQGSEA. V lost 7 bases, J lost 5 bases, and 12 bases lay in between. CDR3 coding DNA: TGCAGCGCTGGGACAACGGACGAGCAGTACTTC. Its protein product is CSAGTTDEQYF.

This chain uses TRBV10-3 with TRBJ1-2; D is unclear. Per germline, CDR1 ENHRY and CDR2 SYGVKD. With 3 bases removed from V and 0 bases from J, the gap between germline ends came to 14 bases. The CDR3 contains 16 residues. This CDR3 is CAISDSSRSSNYGYTF. The CDR3 DNA reads as TGTGCCATCAGTGACTCTTCGCGCTCCTCTAACTATGGCTACACCTTC.

This chain connects TRBV9 to TRBJ2-3; 10 nucleotides line up with TRBD2. V lost 1 base, J lost 3 bases, and 2 bases stayed unmatched. There are 15 residues in the CDR3. CDR1 SGDLS and CDR2 YYNGEE come from the germline V gene. CDR3 in amino acids: CASSVSAGGTDTQYF. The CDR3 DNA follows: TGTGCCAGCAGCGTATCAGCGGGGGGGACAGATACGCAGTATTTT.

This clonotype showed up many times. The chain joins TRBV27 to TRBJ2-7; D is unclear. Trimming removed 8 bases from V and 3 bases from J, with 8 bases in between. The CDR3 covers 11 residues. The V gene's germline CDR1 is MNHEY and CDR2 SMNVEV (reference sequence). CDR3: CASGWGYEQYF. The CDR3 nucleotides are TGTGCCAGCGGATGGGGCTACGAGCAGTACTTC.